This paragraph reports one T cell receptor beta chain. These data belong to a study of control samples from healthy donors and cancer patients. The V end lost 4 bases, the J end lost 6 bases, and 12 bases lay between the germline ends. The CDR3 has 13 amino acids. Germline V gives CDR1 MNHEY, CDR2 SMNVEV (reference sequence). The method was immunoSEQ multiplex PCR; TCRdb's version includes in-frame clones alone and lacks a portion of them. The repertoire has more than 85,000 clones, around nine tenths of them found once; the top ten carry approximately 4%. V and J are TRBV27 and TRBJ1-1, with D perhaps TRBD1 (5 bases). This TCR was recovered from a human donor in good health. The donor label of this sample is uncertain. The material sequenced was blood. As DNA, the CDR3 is TGTGCCAGCAGTTGGGGGTCCTCCGCTGAAGCTTTCTTT. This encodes CASSWGSSAEAFF.